What follows is one T cell receptor (beta chain) and its context. Antigen specificity is unknown. Germline V lookup: CDR1 SGDLS, CDR2 YYNGEE. Germline trimming cut 6 bases from V and 0 bases from J; bases unmatched to any gene: 4. This CDR3 has 15 amino acids. At survey level, the immunoSEQ assay was run in its v3.0 version. Produced via immunoSEQ multiplex PCR; TCRdb's table is partial and in-frame only. The profile shows around 13,000 clones, nearly 85% of them singletons. This entry belongs to a study of long-term antiretroviral therapy in people with HIV. Study results and limitations: Participants lacked recorded data on ART adherence, viral resistance or therapy changes.

Each specimen consisted of roughly 1-11 million cryopreserved PBMC prior to extraction of DNA. This sample comprised unsorted PBMCs, obtained 1.8 years before starting antiretroviral therapy. The rearrangement links TRBV9 to TRBJ2-3; 10 bases align to TRBD2. This clonotype originated in a woman in her 40s with HIV. The chain's CDR3 is CASTSGGSSTDTQYF. The CDR3 region has the DNA TGTGCCAGCACTAGCGGGGGATCTAGCACAGATACGCAGTATTTT.